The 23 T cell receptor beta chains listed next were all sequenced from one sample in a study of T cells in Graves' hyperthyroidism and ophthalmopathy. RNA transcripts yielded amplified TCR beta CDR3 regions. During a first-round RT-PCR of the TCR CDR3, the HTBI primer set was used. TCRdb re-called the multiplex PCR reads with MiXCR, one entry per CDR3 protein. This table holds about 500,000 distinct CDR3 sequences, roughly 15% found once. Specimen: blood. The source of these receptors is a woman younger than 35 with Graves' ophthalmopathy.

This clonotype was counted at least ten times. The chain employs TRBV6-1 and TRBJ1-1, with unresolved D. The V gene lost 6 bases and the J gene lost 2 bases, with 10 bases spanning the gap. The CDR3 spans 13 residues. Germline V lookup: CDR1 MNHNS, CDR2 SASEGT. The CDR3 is CASSSDINTEAFF. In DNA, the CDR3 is TGTGCCAGCAGCTCAGACATAAACACTGAAGCTTTCTTT.

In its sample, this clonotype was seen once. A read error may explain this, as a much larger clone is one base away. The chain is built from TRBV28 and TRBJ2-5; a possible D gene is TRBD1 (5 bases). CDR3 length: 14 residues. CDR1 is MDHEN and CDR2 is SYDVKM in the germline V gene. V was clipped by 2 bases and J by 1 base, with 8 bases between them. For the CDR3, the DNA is TGTGCCAGCAGTTTAAGGGGCACCCAAGAGACCCAGTACTTC. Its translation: CASSLRGTQETQYF.

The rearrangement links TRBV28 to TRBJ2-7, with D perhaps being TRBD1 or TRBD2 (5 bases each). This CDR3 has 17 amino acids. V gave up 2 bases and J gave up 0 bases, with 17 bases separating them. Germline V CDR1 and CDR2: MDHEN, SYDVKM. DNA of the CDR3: TGTGCCAGCAGTTTAAGGAAGACAGCGGACAACTCCTACGAGCAGTACTTC. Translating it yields CASSLRKTADNSYEQYF.

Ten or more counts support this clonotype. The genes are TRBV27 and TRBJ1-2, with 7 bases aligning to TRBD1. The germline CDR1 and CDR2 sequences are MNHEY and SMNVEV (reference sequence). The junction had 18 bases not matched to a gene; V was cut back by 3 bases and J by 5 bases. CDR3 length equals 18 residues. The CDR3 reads CASSFPDRCRGGGYGYTF. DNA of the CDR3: TGTGCCAGCAGTTTCCCGGACAGGTGCAGGGGCGGGGGGTATGGCTACACCTTC.

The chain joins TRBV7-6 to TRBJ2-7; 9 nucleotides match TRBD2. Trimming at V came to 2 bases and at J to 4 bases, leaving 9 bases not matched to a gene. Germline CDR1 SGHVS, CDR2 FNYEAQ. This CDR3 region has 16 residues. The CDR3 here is CASSLIRGRAPYEQYF. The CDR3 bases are TGTGCCAGCAGCTTAATCCGCGGGAGGGCCCCGTACGAGCAGTACTTC.

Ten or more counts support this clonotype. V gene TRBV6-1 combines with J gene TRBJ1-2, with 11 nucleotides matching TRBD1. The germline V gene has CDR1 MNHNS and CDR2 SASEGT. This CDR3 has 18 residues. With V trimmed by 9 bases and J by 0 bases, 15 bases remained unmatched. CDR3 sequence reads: CASTGPRTGGLANYGYTF. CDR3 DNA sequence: TGTGCCAGTACGGGCCCCCGGACAGGGGGCTTAGCTAACTATGGCTACACCTTC.

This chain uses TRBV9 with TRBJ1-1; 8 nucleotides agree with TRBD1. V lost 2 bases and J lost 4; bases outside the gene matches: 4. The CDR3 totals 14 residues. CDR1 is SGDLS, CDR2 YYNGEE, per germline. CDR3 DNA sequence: TGTGCCAGCAGCGTGGGACAGGAGGGCACTGAAGCTTTCTTT. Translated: CASSVGQEGTEAFF.

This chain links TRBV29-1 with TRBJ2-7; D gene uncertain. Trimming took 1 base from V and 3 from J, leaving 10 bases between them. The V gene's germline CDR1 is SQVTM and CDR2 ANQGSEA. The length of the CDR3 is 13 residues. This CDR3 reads CSVEVDTDYEQYF. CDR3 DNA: TGCAGCGTTGAAGTAGATACGGACTACGAGCAGTACTTC.

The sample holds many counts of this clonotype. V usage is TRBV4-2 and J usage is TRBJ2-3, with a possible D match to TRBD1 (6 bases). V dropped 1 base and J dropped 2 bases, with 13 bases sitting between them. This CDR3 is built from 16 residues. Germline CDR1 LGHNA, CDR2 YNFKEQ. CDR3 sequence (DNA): TGTGCCAGCAGCCAAGTCTACGGGACAAACACAGATACGCAGTATTTT. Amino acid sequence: CASSQVYGTNTDTQYF.

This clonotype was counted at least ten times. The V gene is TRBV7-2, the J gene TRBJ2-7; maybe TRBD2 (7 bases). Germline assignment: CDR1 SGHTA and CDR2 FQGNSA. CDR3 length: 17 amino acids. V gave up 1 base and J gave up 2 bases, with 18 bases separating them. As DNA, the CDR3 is TGTGCCAGCAGCTTAGAGGGGGGGGGGGCCCAGGCCTACGAGCAGTACTTC. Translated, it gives CASSLEGGGAQAYEQYF.

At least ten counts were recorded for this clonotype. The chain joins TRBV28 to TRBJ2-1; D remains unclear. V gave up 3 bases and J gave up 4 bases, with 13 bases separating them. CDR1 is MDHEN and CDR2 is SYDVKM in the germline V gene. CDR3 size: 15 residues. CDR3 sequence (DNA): TGTGCCAGCAGTTTTCTTGGGCCCCCTTACAATGAGCAGTTCTTC. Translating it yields CASSFLGPPYNEQFF.

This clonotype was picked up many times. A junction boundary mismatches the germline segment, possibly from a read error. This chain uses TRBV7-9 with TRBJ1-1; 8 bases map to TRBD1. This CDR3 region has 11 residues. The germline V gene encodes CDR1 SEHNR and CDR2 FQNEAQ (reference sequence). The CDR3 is CASNLQGVAFF. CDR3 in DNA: TGTGCCAGCAACTTACAGGGGGTAGCTTTCTTT.

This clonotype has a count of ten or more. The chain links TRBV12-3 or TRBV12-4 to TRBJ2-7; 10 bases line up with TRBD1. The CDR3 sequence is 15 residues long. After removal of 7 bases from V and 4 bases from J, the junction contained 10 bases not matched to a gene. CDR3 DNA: TGTGCCAGCACCTTCGGACAGGGGGTTGTTTACGAGCAGTACTTC. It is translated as CASTFGQGVVYEQYF.

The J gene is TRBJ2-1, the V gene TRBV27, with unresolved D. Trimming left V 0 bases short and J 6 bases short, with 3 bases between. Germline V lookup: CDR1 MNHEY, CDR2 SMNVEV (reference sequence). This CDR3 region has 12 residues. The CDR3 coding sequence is TGTGCCAGCAGTTTATCCGTCAATGAGCAGTTCTTC. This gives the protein CASSLSVNEQFF.

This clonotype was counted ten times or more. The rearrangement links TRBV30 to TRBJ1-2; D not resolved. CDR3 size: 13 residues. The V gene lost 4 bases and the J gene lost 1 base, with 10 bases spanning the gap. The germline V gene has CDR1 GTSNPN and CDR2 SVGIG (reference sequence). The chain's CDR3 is CAWTPDDNYGYTF. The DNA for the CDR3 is TGTGCCTGGACTCCTGACGATAACTATGGCTACACCTTC. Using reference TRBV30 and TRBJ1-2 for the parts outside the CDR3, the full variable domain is SQTIHQWPATLVQPVGSPLSLECTVEGTSNPNLYWYRQAAGRGLQLLFYSVGIGQISSEVPQNLSASRPQDRQFILSSKKLLLSDSGFYLCAWTPDDNYGYTFGSGTRLTVV.

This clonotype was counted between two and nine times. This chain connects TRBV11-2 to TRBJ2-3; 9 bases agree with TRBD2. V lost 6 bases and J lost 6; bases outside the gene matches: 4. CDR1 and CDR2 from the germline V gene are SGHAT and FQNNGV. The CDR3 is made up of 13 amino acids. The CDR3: CASRASGVDTQYF. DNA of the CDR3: TGTGCCAGCAGGGCTAGCGGGGTCGATACGCAGTATTTT.

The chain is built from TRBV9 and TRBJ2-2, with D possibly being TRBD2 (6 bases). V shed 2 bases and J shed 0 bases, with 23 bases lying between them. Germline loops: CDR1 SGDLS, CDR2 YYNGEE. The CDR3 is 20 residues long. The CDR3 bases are TGTGCCAGCAGCGTTAGAACCGATGTGACGGGACTGACGAACACCGGGGAGCTGTTTTTT. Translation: CASSVRTDVTGLTNTGELFF.

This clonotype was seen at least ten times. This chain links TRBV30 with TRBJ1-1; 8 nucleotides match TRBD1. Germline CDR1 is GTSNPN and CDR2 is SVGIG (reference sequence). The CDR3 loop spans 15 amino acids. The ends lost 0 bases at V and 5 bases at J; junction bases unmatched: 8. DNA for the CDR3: TGTGCCTGGAGTGTACGGGTGACAGGGGCGACTGAAGCTTTCTTT. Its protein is CAWSVRVTGATEAFF.

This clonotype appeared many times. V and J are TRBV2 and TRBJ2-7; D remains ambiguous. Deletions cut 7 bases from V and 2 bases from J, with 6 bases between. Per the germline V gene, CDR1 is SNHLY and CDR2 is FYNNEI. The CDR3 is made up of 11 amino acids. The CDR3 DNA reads TGTGCCAGCATCAGAGCCTACGAGCAGTACTTC. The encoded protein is CASIRAYEQYF. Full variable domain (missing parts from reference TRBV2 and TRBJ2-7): EPEVTQTPSHQVTQMGQEVILRCVPISNHLYFYWYRQILGQKVEFLVSFYNNEISEKSEIFDDQFSVERPDGSNFTLKIRSTKLEDSAMYFCASIRAYEQYFGPGTRLTVT.

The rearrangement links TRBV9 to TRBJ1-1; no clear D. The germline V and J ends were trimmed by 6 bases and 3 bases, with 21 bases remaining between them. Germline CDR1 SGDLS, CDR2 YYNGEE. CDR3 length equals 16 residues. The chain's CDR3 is CASTPLGRIRDTEAFF. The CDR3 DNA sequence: TGTGCCAGCACCCCGTTGGGTAGGATTCGGGACACTGAAGCTTTCTTT.

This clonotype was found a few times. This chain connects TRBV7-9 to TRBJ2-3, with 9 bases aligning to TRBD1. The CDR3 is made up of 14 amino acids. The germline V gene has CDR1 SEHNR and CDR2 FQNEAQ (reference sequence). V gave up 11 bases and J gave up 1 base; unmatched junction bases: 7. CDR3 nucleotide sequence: TGTGCCCGGGACAGGGACAGGGGCACAGATACGCAGTATTTT. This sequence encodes CARDRDRGTDTQYF.

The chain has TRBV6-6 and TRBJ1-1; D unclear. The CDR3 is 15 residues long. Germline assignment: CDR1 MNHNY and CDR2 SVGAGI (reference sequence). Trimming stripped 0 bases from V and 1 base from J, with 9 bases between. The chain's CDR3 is CASSYSWSGNTEAFF. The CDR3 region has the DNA TGTGCCAGCAGTTACTCGTGGTCAGGGAACACTGAAGCTTTCTTT.

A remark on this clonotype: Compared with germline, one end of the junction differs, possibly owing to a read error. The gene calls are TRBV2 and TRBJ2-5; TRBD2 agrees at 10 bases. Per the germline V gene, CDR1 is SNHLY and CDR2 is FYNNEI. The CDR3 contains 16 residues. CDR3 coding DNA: TGTGCCAGCGGTGAAGCTTGGTTAGCGGGGGGAGAGACCCAGTACTTC. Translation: CASGEAWLAGGETQYF.